This is a list of T cell receptor beta chains from one sample in a study of post-analysis software for immune sequencing data. TCRdb itself ran the PCR reads through MiXCR, one entry per CDR3 protein. The sample includes 820,000 or so distinct CDR3 sequences, roughly half of them seen just once. Sequenced: blood. The source is a girl aged 10 to 17 with multiple sclerosis. The conserved cysteine and the conserved F or W are not part of the CDR3 here. The order of the fields is V gene, clone size, CDR3 protein. Expanded clones get a size class; other rows say once, few or many, or leave the size out.

TRBV12-3/TRBV12-4	NA	ASSHQGQCYGYT
TRBV20-1	NA	SAREGSGLLLEQY
TRBV5-6	NA	ASSYFSGPYEQY
TRBV10-3	NA	AIKDSLDGGYT
TRBV28	few	ASSLETGAYEQY
TRBV20-1	NA	SARAEQGEVAKNIQY
TRBV21-1	NA	ASSKPTGKAYNEQL
TRBV27	NA	ASSWSSGSPYNEQF
TRBV20-1	NA	SASGRDQETQY
TRBV5-5	NA	ASSSRGNYEQY
TRBV7-9	few	ASSQPSYEQY
TRBV13	few	ASSLSTEIDHEQY
TRBV2	NA	ASDRGGFSSQETQY
TRBV5-1	NA	ASSLGRTDSIYGYT
TRBV2	NA	ASSEAWTGGETQY
TRBV5-1	NA	ASSLRLAGENEQF
TRBV29-1	NA	SVVRTGAEAF
TRBV5-1	few	ASSLEGNSGANVLT
TRBV15	NA	ATSIPGRDRDQPQH
TRBV4-2	NA	ASSPLTGAGVYEQY
TRBV10-3	NA	AIRSTSGSYEQY
TRBV10-3	NA	AISELQGTGNTEAF
TRBV5-6	few	ASSLVRQGETGYT
TRBV20-1	NA	SARSLRASGDSPLH
TRBV29-1	NA	SAGTSKYNEQF
TRBV29-1	NA	SARTGAYEQY
TRBV20-1	NA	SARTGTPIYEQY
TRBV7-2	few	ASSLDAGVGTDAQY
TRBV5-1	NA	ASSLGQGWDNEQF
TRBV19	NA	ASQGRELNQPQH
TRBV5-1	NA	ASNLVGRLTQY
TRBV5-6	NA	TSSENLDEQY
TRBV7-8	NA	ASSSSSGRTREQF
TRBV12-3/TRBV12-4	NA	ASSPDPYGYT
TRBV7-8	NA	ASSLALGTGLQETQY
TRBV29-1	NA	SVDPTGRNTEAF
TRBV5-1	few	ASSLGRLGDTEAF
TRBV6-5	few	ASSGGRDEQY
TRBV29-1	NA	SVEDPKRTGGYEQY
TRBV7-2	NA	ASSTPQNGQGAYNEQF
TRBV6-6	NA	ASIGGFNEQY
TRBV4-1	NA	ASSQYRVDYNSPLH
TRBV20-1	NA	SATDHNYGYT
TRBV20-1	few	SASGLAASDEQF
TRBV7-9	once	ASSFFTGGAYNEQF